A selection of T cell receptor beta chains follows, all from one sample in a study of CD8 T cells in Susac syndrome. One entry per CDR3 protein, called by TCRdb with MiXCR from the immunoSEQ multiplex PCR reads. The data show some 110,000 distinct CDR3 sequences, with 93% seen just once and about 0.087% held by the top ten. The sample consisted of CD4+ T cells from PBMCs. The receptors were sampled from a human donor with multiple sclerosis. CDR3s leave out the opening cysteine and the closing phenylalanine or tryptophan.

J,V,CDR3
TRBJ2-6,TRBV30,ACTSTGANVLT
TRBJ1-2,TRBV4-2,ASSQDRRTGGGGYT
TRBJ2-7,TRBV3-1,ASSQFGSGESSYEQY
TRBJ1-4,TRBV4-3,ASSQGQFNEKLF
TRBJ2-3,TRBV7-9,ASSFTGAADTQY
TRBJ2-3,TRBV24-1,ATSQLDTQY
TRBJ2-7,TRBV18,ASSPPQGEQY
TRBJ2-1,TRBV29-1,SAKSGGGIDEQF
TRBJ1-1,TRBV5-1,ASADRGGLEAF
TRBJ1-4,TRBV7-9,ASTPRGSSNEKLF
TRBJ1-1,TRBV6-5,ASSYYRASNTEAF
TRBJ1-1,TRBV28,ASSFLDRLNTEAF
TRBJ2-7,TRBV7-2,ASSPRTGGVSYEQY
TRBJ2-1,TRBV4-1,ASSQDSGGSYNEQF
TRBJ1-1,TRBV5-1,ASSGQARDTEAF
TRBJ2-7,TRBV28,ASSLWTKAIITPLYEQY
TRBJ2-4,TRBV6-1,ASSVWENIQY
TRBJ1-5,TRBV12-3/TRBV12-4,ASRQSNQPQH
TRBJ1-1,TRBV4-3,ASSQEPGMVTEAF
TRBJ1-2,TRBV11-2,ASSLSGGFYGYT
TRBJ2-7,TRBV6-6,ASSFAPGQGWSEQY
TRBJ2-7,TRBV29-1,SVEGTSGGDYEQY
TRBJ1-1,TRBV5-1,ASSLTTGTYTEAF
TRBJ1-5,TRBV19,ASSIAGSNQPQH
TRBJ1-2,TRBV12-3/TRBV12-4,ASSLQTGSYGYT
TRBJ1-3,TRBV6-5,ASSEGNTIY
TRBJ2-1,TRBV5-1,ASSLASGGLNEQF
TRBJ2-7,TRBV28,ASSLKGITYEQY
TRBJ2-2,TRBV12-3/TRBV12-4,ASIHTGNTGELF
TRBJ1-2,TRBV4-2,ASSQRNQQIYGYT
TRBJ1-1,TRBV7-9,ASSLVLGSNTEAF